Below, 11 T cell receptor beta chains from the same sample are listed, as sequenced in a study of tumour-infiltrating T cells in Burkitt lymphoma (TCRdb year 2020). The method was the immunoSEQ multiplex PCR assay. Sourced from immuneACCESS, this table was stored by TCRdb with only in-frame sequences that have V and J called. A share of the clones is absent; for the studies checked, an unresolved V gene accounts for under half, and the remainder has no known explanation. This sample lists some 13,000 clones; about 85% were detected once. Together, the top ten hold 1.1% to 1.5% of the sample. Specimen: tumor tissue. These receptors originate from a human donor with diffuse large B-cell lymphoma.

The J gene is TRBJ2-5, the V gene TRBV7-9, with D possibly TRBD1 on 5 matching bases. CDR1 SEHNR and CDR2 FQNEAQ come from the germline V gene (reference sequence). Trimming took 5 bases from V and 4 from J, leaving 11 bases between them. This CDR3 contains 13 residues. Written as DNA, the CDR3 is TGTGCCAGCAGCATGGACACGGGAGAGACCCAGTACTTC. Encoded protein: CASSMDTGETQYF. The variable domain in full, with the rest retrieved from reference TRBV7-9 and TRBJ2-5, is DTGVSQNPRHKITKRGQNVTFRCDPISEHNRLYWYRQTLGQGPEFLTYFQNEAQLEKSRLLSDRFSAERPKGSFSTLEIQRTEQGDSAMYLCASSMDTGETQYFGPGTRLLVL.

This clone was counted a few times. The CDR3 DNA reads as TGTGCCAGCAGTGAAGGCGGGGTGAACACTGAAGCTTTCTTT. Protein sequence: CASSEGGVNTEAFF. The rearrangement links TRBV6-1 to TRBJ1-1, with D unclear. The CDR3 totals 14 residues. V lost 1 base and J lost 0, with 6 bases in between. Germline CDR1 is MNHNS and CDR2 is SASEGT.

The rearrangement links TRBV27 to TRBJ2-7, with D possibly matching TRBD1 (6 bases). The CDR3 runs 12 residues. V was pared by 6 bases and J by 5 bases, with 11 bases between. The germline gives CDR1 MNHEY, CDR2 SMNVEV (reference sequence). The chain's CDR3 is CASSLTGNEQYF. The CDR3 nucleotides read TGTGCCAGCAGCCTCACAGGGAACGAGCAGTACTTC.

The chain couples TRBV5-1 to TRBJ1-1; D uncertain. The CDR3 extends over 17 amino acids. The V end lost 3 bases, the J end lost 3 bases, and 21 bases lay between the germline ends. CDR1 is SGHRS and CDR2 is YFSETQ in the germline V gene. CDR3 in DNA: TGCGCCAGCAGCTGGATCCCGAACAGTGGGCTGGACACTGAAGCTTTCTTT. This sequence encodes CASSWIPNSGLDTEAFF.

The chain carries TRBV9 and TRBJ2-7; 8 nucleotides line up with TRBD2. V trimming: 4 bases; J trimming: 4 bases; junction bases outside the gene matches: 16. The CDR3 consists of 17 residues. In germline, CDR1 is SGDLS, CDR2 YYNGEE. The CDR3 reads CASSPSGLAGSPYEQYF. The CDR3 DNA follows: TGTGCCAGCAGCCCCTCGGGGCTAGCGGGCTCTCCTTACGAGCAGTACTTC.

The rearrangement joins TRBV9 to TRBJ2-7, with 7 bases lining up with TRBD2. The CDR3 loop spans 15 amino acids. Trimming took 0 bases from V and 2 from J; bases not matched to a gene: 5. Germline CDR1 reads SGDLS; CDR2 reads YYNGEE. The CDR3 spells CASSVEAGWPYEQYF. Here the CDR3 DNA reads TGTGCCAGCAGCGTAGAAGCGGGATGGCCCTACGAGCAGTACTTC.

In DNA, the CDR3 is TGTGCCACCGGTGGGAGCCGCGCAACTAATGAAAAACTGTTTTTT. It is translated as CATGGSRATNEKLFF. The chain joins TRBV25-1 to TRBJ1-4; D unresolved. CDR1 is MGHDK, CDR2 SYGVNS, per germline. Trimming pared 10 bases from V and 0 bases from J, leaving 15 bases between. The CDR3 is made up of 15 amino acids.

This clone was counted only a few times. V and J are TRBV11-2 and TRBJ2-1, with D tentatively TRBD2 (6 bases). Trimming stripped 5 bases from V and 8 bases from J, with 19 bases between. The CDR3 loop spans 15 amino acids. Germline lookup yields CDR1 SGHAT and CDR2 FQNNGV. CDR3 in DNA: TGTGCCAGCAGCCCCCGGACTACCCCTTGGGATGAGCAGTTCTTC. Encoded protein: CASSPRTTPWDEQFF. Supplemented by reference TRBV11-2 and TRBJ2-1, the full variable domain reads EAGVAQSPRYKIIEKRQSVAFWCNPISGHATLYWYQQILGQGPKLLIQFQNNGVVDDSQLPKDRFSAERLKGVDSTLKIQPAKLEDSAVYLCASSPRTTPWDEQFFGPGTRLTVL.

J is TRBJ1-2 and V is TRBV4-3; the D is unclear. This CDR3 has 15 residues. Germline values: CDR1 LGHNA, CDR2 YSLEER. V dropped 0 bases and J dropped 2 bases, with 10 bases sitting between them. The CDR3 loop is CASSQEGPVNYGYTF. The CDR3 DNA sequence: TGCGCCAGCAGCCAAGAGGGCCCTGTCAACTATGGCTACACCTTC.

This chain joins TRBV29-1 and TRBJ1-1, with a possible D match to TRBD1 (5 bases). V shed 4 bases and J shed 4 bases, with 7 bases lying between them. Germline-derived CDR1 and CDR2 are SQVTM and ANQGSEA. This CDR3 is 11 amino acids long. CDR3 DNA: TGCAGCGTTGTGGGGGTCACTGAAGCTTTCTTT. Amino acids: CSVVGVTEAFF.

This chain joins TRBV9 and TRBJ2-1, with D perhaps TRBD1 (5 bases). CDR3 length equals 15 residues. The V end lost 4 bases, the J end lost 6 bases, and 17 bases lay between the germline ends. The germline V gene has CDR1 SGDLS and CDR2 YYNGEE. CDR3 DNA: TGTGCCAGCAGCCTGGGGCAGGGTACACCCAATGAGCAGTTCTTC. As protein: CASSLGQGTPNEQFF.